The sequence of this T cell receptor (beta chain) was determined in a study of T cells after yellow fever vaccination. Study-wide findings and caveats: There was a possibility that FACS-sorted repertoires contained abundant clonotypes contaminating from the bulk population. Post-booster reappearance was seen for most primary-vaccination clones (around 96% CD4, roughly 91% CD8).

This clonotype was found a few times. Its antigen is currently unknown. TCRdb passed the 5' RACE reads through MiXCR, listing each CDR3 protein once. The sample lists more than 300,000 distinct CDR3 sequences, around 7% occurring once. Germline V gene sequence: CDR1 SGHTA, CDR2 FQGNSA. The CDR3 sequence is 15 residues long. The ends lost 5 bases at V and 13 bases at J; junction bases unmatched: 14. This chain links TRBV7-2 with TRBJ2-1, with 10 bases that match TRBD2. This receptor was obtained from a man between 18 and 35 years old who received the YFV17D yellow fever vaccine. Sequenced material: PBMCs, taken more than 35 days after the first yellow fever vaccination. The chain's CDR3 is CASSLGWSGGAGQFF. Written as DNA, the CDR3 is TGTGCCAGCAGCCTAGGGTGGAGCGGGGGGGCAGGACAGTTCTTC.